The source of this TCR beta chain is a study of blood T cell repertoires in COVID-19. Across the study: Spain, Italy and the United States supplied samples that represented acute and convalescent COVID-19. Sources were T cells, B-cell-depleted T cells, or PBMCs; the material itself was cDNA or gDNA.

CDR3 size: 15 residues. V lost 5 bases and J lost 0; bases outside the gene matches: 7. Germline CDR1 LNHDA, CDR2 SQIVND (reference sequence). As handled by the study authors: Amplification with reference gene primers provided the estimates of nucleated cell counts. Method: immunoSEQ multiplex PCR; TCRdb's copy keeps in-frame clones and lacks some. That table is the source of V, J and clone size, and D and trimming were worked out from the DNA. The data contain roughly 100,000 clones, around 85% of them singletons. This TCR was recovered from a woman between 70 and 85 years old with active or convalescent COVID-19. The sample was peripheral blood. This chain uses TRBV19 with TRBJ2-7; TRBD1 aligns across 7 bases. The CDR3 protein is CASSPRTGPSYEQYF. Written as DNA, the CDR3 is TGTGCCAGTAGTCCCAGGACAGGTCCCTCCTACGAGCAGTACTTC.